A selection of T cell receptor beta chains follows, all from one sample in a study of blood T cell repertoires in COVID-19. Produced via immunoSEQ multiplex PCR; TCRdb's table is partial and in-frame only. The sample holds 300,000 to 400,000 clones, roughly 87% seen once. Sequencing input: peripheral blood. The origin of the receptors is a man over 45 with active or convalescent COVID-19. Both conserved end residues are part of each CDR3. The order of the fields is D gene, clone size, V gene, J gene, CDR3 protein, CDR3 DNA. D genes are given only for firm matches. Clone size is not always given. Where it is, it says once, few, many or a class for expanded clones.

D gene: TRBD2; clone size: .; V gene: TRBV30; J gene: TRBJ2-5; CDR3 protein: CAWTLAGLAYETQYF; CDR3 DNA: TGTGCCTGGACCCTCGCGGGACTAGCGTACGAGACCCAGTACTTC
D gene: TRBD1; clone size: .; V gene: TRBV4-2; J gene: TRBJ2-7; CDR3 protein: CASSHDRGNYEQYF; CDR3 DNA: TGTGCCAGCAGCCATGACAGGGGTAACTACGAGCAGTACTTC
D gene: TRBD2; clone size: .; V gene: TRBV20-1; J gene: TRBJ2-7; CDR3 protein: CSASRDSGSISEQYF; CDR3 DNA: TGCAGTGCTAGTCGGGATAGCGGGAGCATTTCTGAGCAGTACTTC
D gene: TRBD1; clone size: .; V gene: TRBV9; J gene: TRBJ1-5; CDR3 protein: CASSVLAGGQPQHF; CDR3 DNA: TGTGCCAGCAGCGTATTGGCAGGGGGGCAGCCCCAGCATTTT
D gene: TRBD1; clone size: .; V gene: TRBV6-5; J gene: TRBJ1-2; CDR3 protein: CASSLTGNYGYTF; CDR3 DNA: TGTGCCAGCAGTTTGACAGGGAACTATGGCTACACCTTC
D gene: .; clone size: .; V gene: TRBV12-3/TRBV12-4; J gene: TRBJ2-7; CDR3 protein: CASSLSRDWEQYF; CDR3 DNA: TGTGCCAGCAGTTTGTCTAGGGACTGGGAGCAGTACTTC
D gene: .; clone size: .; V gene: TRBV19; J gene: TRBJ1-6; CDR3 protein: CASSILDSPLHF; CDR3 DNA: TGTGCCAGTAGTATACTCGATTCACCCCTCCACTTT
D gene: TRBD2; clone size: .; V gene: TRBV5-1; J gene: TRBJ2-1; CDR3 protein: CASSFPGTSGSGDYNEQFF; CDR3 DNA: TGCGCCAGCAGCTTCCCCGGGACTAGCGGGAGTGGTGACTACAATGAGCAGTTCTTC
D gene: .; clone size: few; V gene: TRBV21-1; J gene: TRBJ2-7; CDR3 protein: CASSKEFKGTGVYEQYF; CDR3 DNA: TGTGCCAGCAGCAAAGAATTTAAAGGGACAGGGGTCTACGAGCAGTACTTC
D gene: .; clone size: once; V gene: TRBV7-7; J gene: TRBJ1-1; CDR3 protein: CASSPGPGRSAFF; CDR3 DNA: TGTGCTAGCAGCCCCGGCCCGGGGAGATCGGCTTTCTTT
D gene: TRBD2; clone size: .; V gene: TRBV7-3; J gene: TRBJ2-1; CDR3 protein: CASSLTMGGNEQFF; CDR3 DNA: TGTGCCAGCAGCTTAACGATGGGGGGGAATGAGCAGTTCTTC
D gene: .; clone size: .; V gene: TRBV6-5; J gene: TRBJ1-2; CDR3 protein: CAAAINRGYTF; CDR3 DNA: TGTGCCGCTGCAATAAACAGGGGCTACACCTTC
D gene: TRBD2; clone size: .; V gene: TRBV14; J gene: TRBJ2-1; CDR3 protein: CASSRWTSGTYNEQFF; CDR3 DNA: TGTGCCAGCAGCCGGTGGACTAGCGGGACTTACAATGAGCAGTTCTTC
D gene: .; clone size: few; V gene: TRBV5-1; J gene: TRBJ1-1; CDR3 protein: CASSRTAGTMNTEAFF; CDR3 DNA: TGCGCCAGCAGTCGAACCGCCGGGACAATGAACACTGAAGCTTTCTTT
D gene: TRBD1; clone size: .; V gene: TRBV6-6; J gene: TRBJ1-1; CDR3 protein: CASSSRTGGNTEAFF; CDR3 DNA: TGTGCCAGCAGTTCGCGGACAGGGGGGAACACTGAAGCTTTCTTT
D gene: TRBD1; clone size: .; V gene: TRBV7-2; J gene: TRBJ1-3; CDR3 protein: CASVGTGGGNTIYF; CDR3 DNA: TGTGCCAGCGTCGGGACAGGGGGTGGAAACACCATATATTTT
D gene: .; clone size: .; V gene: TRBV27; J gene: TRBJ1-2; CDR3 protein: CASSSGFFGYTF; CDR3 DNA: TGTGCCAGCAGTTCAGGGTTCTTTGGCTACACCTTC
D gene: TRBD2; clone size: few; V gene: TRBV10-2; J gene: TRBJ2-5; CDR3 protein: CASRGLAGEETQYF; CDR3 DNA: TGCGCCAGCAGGGGACTAGCGGGGGAAGAGACCCAGTACTTC
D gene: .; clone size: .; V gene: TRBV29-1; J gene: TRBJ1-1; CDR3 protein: CSVFTGYDTEAFF; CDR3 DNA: TGCAGCGTTTTCACAGGGTACGACACTGAAGCTTTCTTT
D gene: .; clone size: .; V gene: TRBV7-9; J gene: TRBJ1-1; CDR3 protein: CASSLRSGGEAFF; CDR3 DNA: TGTGCCAGCAGCTTACGTTCGGGGGGTGAAGCTTTCTTT
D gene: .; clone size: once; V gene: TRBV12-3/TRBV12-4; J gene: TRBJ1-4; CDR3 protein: CASSQDSEKLFF; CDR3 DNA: TGTGCCAGCAGTCAGGACAGTGAAAAACTGTTTTTT
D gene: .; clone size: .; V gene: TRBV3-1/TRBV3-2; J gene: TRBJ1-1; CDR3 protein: CASSPRHLNTEAFF; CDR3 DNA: TGTGCCAGCAGCCCTCGACACCTGAACACTGAAGCTTTCTTT
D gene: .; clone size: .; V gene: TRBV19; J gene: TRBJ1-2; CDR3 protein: CASTPAGSDNYGYTF; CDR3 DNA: TGTGCCAGTACCCCTGCCGGGTCAGACAACTATGGCTACACCTTC
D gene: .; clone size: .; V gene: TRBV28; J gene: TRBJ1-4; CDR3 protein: CASRSTVNEKLFF; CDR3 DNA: TGTGCCAGCAGAAGTACAGTAAATGAAAAACTGTTTTTT
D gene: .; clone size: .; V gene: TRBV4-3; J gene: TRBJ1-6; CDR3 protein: CASSQDPIMTLHF; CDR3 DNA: TGCGCCAGCAGCCAAGATCCTATAATGACCCTCCACTTT
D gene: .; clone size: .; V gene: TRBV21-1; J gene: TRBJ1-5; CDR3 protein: CASSSTGGGLGHSNQPQHF; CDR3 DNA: TGTGCCAGCAGTTCGACAGGGGGCGGCTTGGGACACAGCAATCAGCCCCAGCATTTT
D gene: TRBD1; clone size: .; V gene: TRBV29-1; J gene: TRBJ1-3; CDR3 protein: CSSGQGGGNTIYF; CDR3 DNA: TGCAGCTCCGGACAGGGTGGGGGAAACACCATATATTTT
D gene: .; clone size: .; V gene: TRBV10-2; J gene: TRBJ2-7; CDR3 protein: CASGAPYEQYF; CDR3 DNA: TGCGCCAGCGGGGCTCCCTACGAGCAGTACTTC
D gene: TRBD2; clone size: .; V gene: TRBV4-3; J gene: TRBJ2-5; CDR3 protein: CASSGLAGVQETQYF; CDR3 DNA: TGCGCCAGCAGTGGACTCGCGGGAGTACAAGAGACCCAGTACTTC